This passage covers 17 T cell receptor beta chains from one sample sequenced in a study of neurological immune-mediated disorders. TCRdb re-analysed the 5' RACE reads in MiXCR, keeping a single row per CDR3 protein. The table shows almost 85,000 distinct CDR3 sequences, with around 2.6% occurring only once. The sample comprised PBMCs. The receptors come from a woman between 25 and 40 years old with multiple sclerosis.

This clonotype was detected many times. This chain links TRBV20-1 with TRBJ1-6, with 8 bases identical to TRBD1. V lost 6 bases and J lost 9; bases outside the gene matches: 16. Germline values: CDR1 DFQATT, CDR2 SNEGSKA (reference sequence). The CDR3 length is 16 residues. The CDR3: CSAKKDRARESSPLHF. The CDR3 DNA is TGCAGTGCAAAAAAGGACAGGGCGCGCGAAAGTTCACCCCTCCACTTT.

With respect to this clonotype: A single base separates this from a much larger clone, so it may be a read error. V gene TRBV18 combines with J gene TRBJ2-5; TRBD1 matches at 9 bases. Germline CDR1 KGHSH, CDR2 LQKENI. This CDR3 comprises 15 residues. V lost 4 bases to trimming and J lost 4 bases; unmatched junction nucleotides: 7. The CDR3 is CASSQTGGSLETQYF. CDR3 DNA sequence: TGTGCCAGCTCACAGACAGGGGGGAGTCTAGAGACCCAGTACTTC.

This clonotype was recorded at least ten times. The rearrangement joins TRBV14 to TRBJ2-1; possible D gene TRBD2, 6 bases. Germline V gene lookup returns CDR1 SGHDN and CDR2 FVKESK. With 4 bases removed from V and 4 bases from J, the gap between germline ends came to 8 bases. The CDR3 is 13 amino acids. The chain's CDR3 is CASSRRDYNEQFF. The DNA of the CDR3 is TGTGCCAGCAGCCGGCGGGATTACAATGAGCAGTTCTTC. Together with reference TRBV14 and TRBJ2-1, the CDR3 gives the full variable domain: EAGVTQFPSHSVIEKGQTVTLRCDPISGHDNLYWYRRVMGKEIKFLLHFVKESKQDESGMPNNRFLAERTGGTYSTLKVQPAELEDSGVYFCASSRRDYNEQFFGPGTRLTVL.

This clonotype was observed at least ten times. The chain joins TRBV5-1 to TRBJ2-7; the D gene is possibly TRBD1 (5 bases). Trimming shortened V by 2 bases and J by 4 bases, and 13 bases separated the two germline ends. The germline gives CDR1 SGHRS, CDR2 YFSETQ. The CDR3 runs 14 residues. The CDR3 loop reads CASSFGQGEYEQYF. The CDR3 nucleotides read TGCGCCAGCAGCTTCGGGCAGGGTGAATACGAGCAGTACTTC.

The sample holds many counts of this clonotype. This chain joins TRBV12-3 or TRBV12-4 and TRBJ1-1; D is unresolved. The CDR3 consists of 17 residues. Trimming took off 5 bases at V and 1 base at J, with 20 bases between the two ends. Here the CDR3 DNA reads TGTGCCAGCAGTCCCAAAACCCTCGCGACAAAGAACACTGAAGCTTTCTTT. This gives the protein CASSPKTLATKNTEAFF.

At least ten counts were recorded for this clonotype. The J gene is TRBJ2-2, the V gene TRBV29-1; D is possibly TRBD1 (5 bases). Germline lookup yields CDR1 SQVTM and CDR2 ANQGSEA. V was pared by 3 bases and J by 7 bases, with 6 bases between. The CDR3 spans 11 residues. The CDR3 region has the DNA TGCAGCGTTGACAGGGACGGGGAGCTGTTTTTT. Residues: CSVDRDGELFF.

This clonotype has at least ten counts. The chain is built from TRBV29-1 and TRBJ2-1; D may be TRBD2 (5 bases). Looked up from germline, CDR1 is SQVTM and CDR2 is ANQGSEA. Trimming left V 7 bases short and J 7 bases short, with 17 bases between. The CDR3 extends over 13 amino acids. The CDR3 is CSADPAGGNEQFF. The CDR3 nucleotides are TGCAGCGCTGACCCGGCGGGTGGAAATGAGCAGTTCTTC.

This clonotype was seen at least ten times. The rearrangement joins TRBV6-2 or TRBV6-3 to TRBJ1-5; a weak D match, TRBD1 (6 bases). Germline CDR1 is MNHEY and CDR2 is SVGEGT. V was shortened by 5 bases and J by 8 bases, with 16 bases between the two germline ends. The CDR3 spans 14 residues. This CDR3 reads CASSVPRGREPQHF. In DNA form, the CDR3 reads TGTGCCAGCAGTGTTCCCAGGGGCCGGGAGCCCCAGCATTTT.

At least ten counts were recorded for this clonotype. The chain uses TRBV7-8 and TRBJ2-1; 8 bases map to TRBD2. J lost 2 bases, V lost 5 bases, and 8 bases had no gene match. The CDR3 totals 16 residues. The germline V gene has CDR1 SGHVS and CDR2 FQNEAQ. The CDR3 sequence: CASSLTERGTYNEQFF. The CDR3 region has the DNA TGTGCCAGCAGCCTGACCGAGCGGGGGACCTACAATGAGCAGTTCTTC.

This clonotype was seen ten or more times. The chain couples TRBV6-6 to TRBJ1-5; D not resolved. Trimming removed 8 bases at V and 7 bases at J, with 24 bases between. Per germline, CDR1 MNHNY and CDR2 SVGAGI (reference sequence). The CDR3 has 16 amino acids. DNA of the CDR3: TGTGCCAGCTCCACCGCAGGACCAACGATTGGGCAGCCCCAGCATTTT. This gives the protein CASSTAGPTIGQPQHF.

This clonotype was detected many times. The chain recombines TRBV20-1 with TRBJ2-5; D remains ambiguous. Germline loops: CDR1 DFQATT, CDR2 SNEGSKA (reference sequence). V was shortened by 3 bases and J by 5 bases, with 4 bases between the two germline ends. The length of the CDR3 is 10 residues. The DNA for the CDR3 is TGCAGTGCTAGGCAGGAGACCCAGTACTTC. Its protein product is CSARQETQYF.

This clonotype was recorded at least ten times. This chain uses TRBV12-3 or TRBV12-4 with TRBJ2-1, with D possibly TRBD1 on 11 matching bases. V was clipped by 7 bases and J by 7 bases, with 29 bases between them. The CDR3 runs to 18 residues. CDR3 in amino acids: CASNPGQGVISGRNEQFF. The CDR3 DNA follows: TGTGCCAGCAATCCGGGACAGGGGGTGATTAGCGGGAGGAATGAGCAGTTCTTC.

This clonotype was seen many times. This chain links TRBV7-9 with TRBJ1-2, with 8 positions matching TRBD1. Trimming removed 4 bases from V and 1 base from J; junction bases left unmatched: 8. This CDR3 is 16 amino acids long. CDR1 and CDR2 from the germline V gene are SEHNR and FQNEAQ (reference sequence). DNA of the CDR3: TGTGCCAGCAGCTCGAACGACAGGGGAAATAACTATGGCTACACCTTC. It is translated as CASSSNDRGNNYGYTF.

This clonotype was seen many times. The CDR3 sequence is CASSLVGTSGSYNEQFF. Here the CDR3 DNA reads TGTGCCAGCAGCTTAGTCGGGACTAGCGGGAGTTACAATGAGCAGTTCTTC. This chain joins TRBV7-2 and TRBJ2-1, with 14 bases aligning to TRBD2. The CDR3 runs 17 residues. Germline V gives CDR1 SGHTA, CDR2 FQGNSA. The J segment lost 4 bases and the V segment lost 1 base, leaving 3 bases of the junction unmatched.

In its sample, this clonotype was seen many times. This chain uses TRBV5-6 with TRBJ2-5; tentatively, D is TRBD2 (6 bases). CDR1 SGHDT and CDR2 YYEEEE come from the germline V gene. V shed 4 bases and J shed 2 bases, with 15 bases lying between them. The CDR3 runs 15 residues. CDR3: CASSTSSGTQETQYF. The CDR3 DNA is TGTGCCAGCAGCACATCGTCAGGGACTCAAGAGACCCAGTACTTC.

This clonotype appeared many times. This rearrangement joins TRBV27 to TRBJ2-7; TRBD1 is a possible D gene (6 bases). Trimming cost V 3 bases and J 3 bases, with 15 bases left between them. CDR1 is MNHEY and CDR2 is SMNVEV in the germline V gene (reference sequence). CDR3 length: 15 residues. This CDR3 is CASSFTGTPLYEQYF. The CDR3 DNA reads TGTGCCAGCAGTTTTACCGGGACACCTCTCTACGAGCAGTACTTC.

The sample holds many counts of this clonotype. CDR3 nucleotides: TGCAGTACTTTCCCGAGAGCGGGAGACACCGGGGAGCTGTTTTTT. Its translation is CSTFPRAGDTGELFF. This sequence joins TRBV20-1 and TRBJ2-2; TRBD2 agrees at 8 bases. From germline, CDR1 is DFQATT and CDR2 SNEGSKA (reference sequence). V trimming: 8 bases; J trimming: 3 bases; junction bases outside the gene matches: 11. This CDR3 has 15 residues.